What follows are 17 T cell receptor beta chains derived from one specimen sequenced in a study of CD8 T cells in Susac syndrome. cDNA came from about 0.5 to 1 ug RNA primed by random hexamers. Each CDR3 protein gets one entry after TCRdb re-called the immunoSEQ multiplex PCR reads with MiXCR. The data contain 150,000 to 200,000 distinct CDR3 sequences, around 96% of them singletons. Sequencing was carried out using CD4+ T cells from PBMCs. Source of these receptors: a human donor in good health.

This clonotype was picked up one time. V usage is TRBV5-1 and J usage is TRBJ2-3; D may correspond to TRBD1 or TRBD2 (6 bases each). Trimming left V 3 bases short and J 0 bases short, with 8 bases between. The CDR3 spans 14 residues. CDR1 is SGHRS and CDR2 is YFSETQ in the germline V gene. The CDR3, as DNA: TGCGCCAGCAGCTGGGGGGCGAGCACAGATACGCAGTATTTT. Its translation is CASSWGASTDTQYF. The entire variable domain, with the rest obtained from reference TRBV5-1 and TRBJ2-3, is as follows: KAGVTQTPRYLIKTRGQQVTLSCSPISGHRSVSWYQQTPGQGLQFLFEYFSETQRNKGNFPGRFSGRQFSNSRSEMNVSTLELGDSALYLCASSWGASTDTQYFGPGTRLTVL.

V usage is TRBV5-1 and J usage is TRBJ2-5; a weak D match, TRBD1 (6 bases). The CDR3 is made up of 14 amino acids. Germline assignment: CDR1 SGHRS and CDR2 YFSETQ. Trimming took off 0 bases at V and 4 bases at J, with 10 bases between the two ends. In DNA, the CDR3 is TGCGCCAGCAGCTTGGCAGGGGTTGGAGAGACCCAGTACTTC. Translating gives CASSLAGVGETQYF.

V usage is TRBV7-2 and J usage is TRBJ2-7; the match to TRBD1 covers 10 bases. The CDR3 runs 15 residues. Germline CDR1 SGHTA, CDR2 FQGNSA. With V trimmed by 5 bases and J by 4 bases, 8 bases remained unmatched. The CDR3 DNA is TGTGCCAGCAGCCCCGTGGGACAGGGGCGGTACGAGCAGTACTTC. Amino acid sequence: CASSPVGQGRYEQYF.

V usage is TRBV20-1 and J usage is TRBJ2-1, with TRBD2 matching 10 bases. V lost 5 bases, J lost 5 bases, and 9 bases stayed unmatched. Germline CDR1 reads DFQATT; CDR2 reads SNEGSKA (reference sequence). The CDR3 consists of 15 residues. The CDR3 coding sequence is TGCAGTGCTCCAGCAGGAGCGGGGGGGAACAATGAGCAGTTCTTC. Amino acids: CSAPAGAGGNNEQFF.

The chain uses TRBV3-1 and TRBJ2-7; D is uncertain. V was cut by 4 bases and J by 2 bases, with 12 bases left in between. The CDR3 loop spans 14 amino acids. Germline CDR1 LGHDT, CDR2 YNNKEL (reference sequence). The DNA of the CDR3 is TGTGCCAGCAGCCCCCTTAATGGACCCTACGAGCAGTACTTC. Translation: CASSPLNGPYEQYF.

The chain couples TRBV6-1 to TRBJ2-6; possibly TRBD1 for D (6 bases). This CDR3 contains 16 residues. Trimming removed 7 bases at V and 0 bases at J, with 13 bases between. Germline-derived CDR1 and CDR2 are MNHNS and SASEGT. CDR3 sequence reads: CASISWGHSGANVLTF. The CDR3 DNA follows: TGTGCCAGCATCTCGTGGGGGCACTCTGGGGCCAACGTCCTGACTTTC.

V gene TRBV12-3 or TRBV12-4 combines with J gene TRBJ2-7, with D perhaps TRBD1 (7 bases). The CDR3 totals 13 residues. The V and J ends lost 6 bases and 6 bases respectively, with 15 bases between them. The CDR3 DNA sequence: TGTGCCAGCAGAGACAGGGCGGGAAGCGAGCAGTACTTC. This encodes CASRDRAGSEQYF.

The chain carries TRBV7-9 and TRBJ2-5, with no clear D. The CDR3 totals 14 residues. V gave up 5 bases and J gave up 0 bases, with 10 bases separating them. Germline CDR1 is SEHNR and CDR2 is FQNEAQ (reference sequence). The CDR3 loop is CASSRGEYQETQYF. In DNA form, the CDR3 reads TGTGCCAGCAGCCGTGGCGAGTACCAAGAGACCCAGTACTTC.

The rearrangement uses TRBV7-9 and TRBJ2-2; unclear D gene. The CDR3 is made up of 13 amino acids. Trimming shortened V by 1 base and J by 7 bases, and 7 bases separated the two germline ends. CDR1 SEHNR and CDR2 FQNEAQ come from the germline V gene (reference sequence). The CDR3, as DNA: TGTGCCAGCAGCTTAGGTCTGATCGGGGAGCTGTTTTTT. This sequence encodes CASSLGLIGELFF.

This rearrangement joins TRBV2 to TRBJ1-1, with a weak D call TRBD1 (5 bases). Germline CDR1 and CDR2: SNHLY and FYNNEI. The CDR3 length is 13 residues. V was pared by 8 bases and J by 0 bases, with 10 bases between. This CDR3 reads CASRGQLNTEAFF. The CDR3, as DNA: TGTGCCAGCCGAGGACAATTGAACACTGAAGCTTTCTTT.

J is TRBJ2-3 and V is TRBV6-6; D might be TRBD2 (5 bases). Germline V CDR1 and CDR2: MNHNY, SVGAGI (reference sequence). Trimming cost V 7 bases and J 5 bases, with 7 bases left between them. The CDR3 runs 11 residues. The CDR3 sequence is CASTRGDTQYF. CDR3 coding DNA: TGTGCCAGCACCCGGGGAGATACGCAGTATTTT.

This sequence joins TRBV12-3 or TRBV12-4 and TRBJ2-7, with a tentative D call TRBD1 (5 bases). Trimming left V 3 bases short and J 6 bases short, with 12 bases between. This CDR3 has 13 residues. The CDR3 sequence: CASSLTQGFEQYF. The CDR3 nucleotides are TGTGCCAGCAGTTTGACCCAGGGTTTCGAGCAGTACTTC.

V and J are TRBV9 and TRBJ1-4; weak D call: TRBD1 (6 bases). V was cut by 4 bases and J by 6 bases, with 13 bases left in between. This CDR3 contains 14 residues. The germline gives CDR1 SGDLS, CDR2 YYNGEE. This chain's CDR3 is CASSPTGQYEKLFF. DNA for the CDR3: TGTGCCAGCAGCCCAACGGGACAATATGAAAAACTGTTTTTT.

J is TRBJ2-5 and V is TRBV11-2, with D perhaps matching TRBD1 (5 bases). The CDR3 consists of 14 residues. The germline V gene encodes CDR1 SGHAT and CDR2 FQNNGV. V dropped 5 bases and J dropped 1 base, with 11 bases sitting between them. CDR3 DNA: TGTGCCAGCAGCCAGGGCGTCCTCCAAGAGACCCAGTACTTC. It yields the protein CASSQGVLQETQYF.

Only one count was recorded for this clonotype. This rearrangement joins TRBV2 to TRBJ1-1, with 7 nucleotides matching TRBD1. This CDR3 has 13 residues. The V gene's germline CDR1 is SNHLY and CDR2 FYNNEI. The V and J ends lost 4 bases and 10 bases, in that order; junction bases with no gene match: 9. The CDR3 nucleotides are TGTGCCAGCAGTGCGGACAGGTCCCAAGCAGCTTTCTTT. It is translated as CASSADRSQAAFF. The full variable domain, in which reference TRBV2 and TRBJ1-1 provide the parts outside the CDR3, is EPEVTQTPSHQVTQMGQEVILRCVPISNHLYFYWYRQILGQKVEFLVSFYNNEISEKSEIFDDQFSVERPDGSNFTLKIRSTKLEDSAMYFCASSADRSQAAFFGQGTRLTVV.

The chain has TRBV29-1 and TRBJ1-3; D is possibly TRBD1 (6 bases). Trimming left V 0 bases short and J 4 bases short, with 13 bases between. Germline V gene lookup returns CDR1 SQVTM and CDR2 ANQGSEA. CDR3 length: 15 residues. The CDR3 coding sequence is TGCAGCGTTGAAGAAGGCAGGGGTCCCGGAAACACCATATATTTT. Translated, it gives CSVEEGRGPGNTIYF.

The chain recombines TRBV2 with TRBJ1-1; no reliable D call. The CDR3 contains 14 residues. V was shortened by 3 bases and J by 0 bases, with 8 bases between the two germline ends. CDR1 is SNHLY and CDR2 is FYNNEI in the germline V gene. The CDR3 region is CASSEPPMNTEAFF. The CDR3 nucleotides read TGTGCCAGCAGTGAGCCACCCATGAACACTGAAGCTTTCTTT.